The 27 T cell receptor beta chains below all came from one sample that was sequenced in a study of T-cell memory formation after mild COVID-19. Via MiXCR, TCRdb re-called the 5' RACE reads, giving one row per CDR3 protein. The data hold about 300,000 distinct CDR3 sequences, with just under 20% observed a single time. The sample consisted of PBMCs or a T cell subset sorted from them (not recorded which). The receptors were sampled from a man aged 18 to 35 who had mild COVID-19 (a few samples of this study predate the infection). Cell type and time point are not known.

This sequence joins TRBV5-5 and TRBJ1-6; 9 positions agree with TRBD1. The CDR3 sequence is 15 residues long. Germline CDR1 reads SGHKS; CDR2 reads YYEKEE (reference sequence). Trimming removed 0 bases from V and 9 bases from J; junction bases left unmatched: 4. The CDR3 spells CASSLVGQGSSPLHF. In DNA, the CDR3 is TGTGCCAGCAGCTTGGTGGGACAGGGCAGTTCACCCCTCCACTTT.

The chain couples TRBV6-5 to TRBJ1-4; D is unclear. The CDR3 covers 16 residues. CDR1 is MNHEY, CDR2 SVGAGI, per germline. Trimming took off 4 bases at V and 7 bases at J, with 19 bases between the two ends. CDR3 DNA sequence: TGTGCCAGCAGTTCCCATCCGACCAATCCGGCTGAAAAACTGTTTTTT. Translated: CASSSHPTNPAEKLFF.

This clonotype was picked up a small number of times. J is TRBJ2-3 and V is TRBV20-1; TRBD2 matches at 10 bases. With V trimmed by 6 bases and J by 3 bases, 6 bases remained unmatched. CDR3 size: 14 residues. Germline assignment: CDR1 DFQATT and CDR2 SNEGSKA (reference sequence). CDR3 sequence (DNA): TGCAGTGCAGAACCGGGACTAGCGACAGATACGCAGTATTTT. This encodes CSAEPGLATDTQYF.

This clonotype occurred a few times. The chain carries TRBV4-1 and TRBJ2-7, with D uncertain. The CDR3 loop spans 16 amino acids. In germline, CDR1 is MGHRA, CDR2 YSYEKL. Trimming removed 1 base at V and 0 bases at J, with 13 bases between. DNA of the CDR3: TGCGCCAGCAGCCAAGGGGCTTTCAGGAGCTCCTACGAGCAGTACTTC. Protein sequence: CASSQGAFRSSYEQYF.

This clonotype has just a few counts. The rearrangement links TRBV7-2 to TRBJ1-4; tentatively, D is TRBD1 (5 bases). V lost 5 bases to trimming and J lost 7 bases, with 17 bases between them. Germline V gives CDR1 SGHTA, CDR2 FQGNSA. The CDR3 consists of 15 residues. This chain's CDR3 is CASSAAFRVSEKLFF. For the CDR3, the DNA is TGTGCCAGCAGCGCCGCTTTCAGGGTTTCTGAAAAACTGTTTTTT.

V and J are TRBV3-1 and TRBJ2-2, with 14 bases matching TRBD2. The CDR3 is made up of 18 amino acids. With V trimmed by 5 bases and J by 5 bases, 10 bases remained unmatched. The germline V gene has CDR1 LGHDT and CDR2 YNNKEL (reference sequence). For the CDR3, the DNA is TGTGCCAGCAGCTCGGGACTAGCGGGGGCCGCGGGGACCGGGGAGCTGTTTTTT. Residues: CASSSGLAGAAGTGELFF. Full variable domain (outside the CDR3, taken from reference TRBV3-1 and TRBJ2-2): DTAVSQTPKYLVTQMGNDKSIKCEQNLGHDTMYWYKQDSKKFLKIMFSYNNKELIINETVPNRFSPKSPDKAHLNLHINSLELGDSAVYFCASSSGLAGAAGTGELFFGEGSRLTVL.

The chain employs TRBV6-2 or TRBV6-3 and TRBJ2-7; 12 bases line up with TRBD1. Looked up from germline, CDR1 is MNHEY and CDR2 is SVGEGT. J gave up 0 bases and V 7 bases, and 4 bases lay outside the gene matches. This CDR3 comprises 15 residues. In nucleotides, the CDR3 is TGTGCCAGCACGAGGGGACAGGGGGCCTCCTACGAGCAGTACGTC. Translated: CASTRGQGASYEQYV.

The V and J genes are TRBV4-3 and TRBJ1-5, with D uncertain. This CDR3 contains 16 residues. Germline V CDR1 and CDR2: LGHNA, YSLEER. With 0 bases removed from V and 1 base from J, the gap between germline ends came to 10 bases. The CDR3 DNA reads TGCGCCAGCAGCCAAGACCTCAGGATAAGCAATCAGCCCCAGCATTTT. Its protein product is CASSQDLRISNQPQHF.

This clonotype was counted many times. V usage is TRBV7-9 and J usage is TRBJ1-1; possible D gene TRBD1, 6 bases. Germline V CDR1 and CDR2: SEHNR, FQNEAQ (reference sequence). The CDR3 runs to 14 residues. Trimming removed 4 bases from V and 1 base from J, with 10 bases in between. The CDR3: CASSSEQGNTEAFF. The DNA of the CDR3 is TGTGCCAGCAGCTCCGAACAGGGGAACACTGAAGCTTTCTTT.

This clonotype came up a few times. The chain uses TRBV7-9 and TRBJ1-3; D remains ambiguous. CDR1 is SEHNR, CDR2 FQNEAQ, per germline (reference sequence). CDR3 length: 13 amino acids. V was trimmed by 5 bases and J by 0 bases, leaving 5 bases between them. The CDR3 DNA reads TGTGCCAGCAGCCACCCCTCTGGAAACACCATATATTTT. Translating it yields CASSHPSGNTIYF.

This clonotype has at least ten counts. V gene TRBV7-3 combines with J gene TRBJ2-1; 8 bases match TRBD2. V shed 3 bases and J 3 bases; nucleotides not matched to a gene: 1. Germline assignment: CDR1 SGHTA and CDR2 FQGTGA. This CDR3 comprises 14 residues. The DNA of the CDR3 is TGTGCCAGCAGCTTTAGCGGGGACTACAATGAGCAGTTCTTC. Translation gives CASSFSGDYNEQFF.

This sequence joins TRBV5-1 and TRBJ2-5, with TRBD2 matching over 12 bases. This CDR3 has 18 amino acids. With 0 bases clipped from V and 0 bases from J, the junction kept 6 bases outside the gene matches. Germline V gene lookup returns CDR1 SGHRS and CDR2 YFSETQ. This CDR3 reads CASSLGTSGEIYQETQYF. Written as DNA, the CDR3 is TGCGCCAGCAGCTTGGGGACTAGCGGGGAGATATACCAAGAGACCCAGTACTTC.

This clonotype was detected a few times. The rearrangement links TRBV20-1 to TRBJ1-1; the match to TRBD1 covers 10 bases. CDR1 and CDR2 from the germline V gene are DFQATT and SNEGSKA (reference sequence). Trimming cost V 3 bases and J 7 bases; bases outside gene matches: 5. The CDR3 runs 13 residues. The CDR3 nucleotides read TGCAGTGCTAGTAGTGGGACAGGGGTTGAAGCTTTCTTT. Translated, it gives CSASSGTGVEAFF.

This clonotype has a single count. The chain recombines TRBV4-3 with TRBJ2-6, with D perhaps matching TRBD1 or TRBD2 (6 bases each). V was shortened by 3 bases and J by 0 bases, with 15 bases between the two germline ends. Germline lookup yields CDR1 LGHNA and CDR2 YSLEER. There are 18 residues in the CDR3. The DNA of the CDR3 is TGCGCCAGCAGCCACTTTGAGGGGGGCGGCTCTGGGGCCAACGTCCTGACTTTC. Encoded protein: CASSHFEGGGSGANVLTF.

The genes are TRBV19 and TRBJ2-5; D gene ambiguous. The V and J ends lost 9 bases and 5 bases respectively, with 10 bases between them. Per germline, CDR1 LNHDA and CDR2 SQIVND (reference sequence). CDR3 length equals 11 residues. The CDR3 coding sequence is TGTGCCAGCCGGTCGGTTGAGACCCAGTACTTC. It specifies CASRSVETQYF.

This clonotype was counted only a few times. This chain links TRBV12-3 or TRBV12-4 with TRBJ2-2; D is unresolved. The CDR3 totals 13 residues. Trimming stripped 3 bases from V and 6 bases from J, with 8 bases between. DNA of the CDR3: TGTGCCAGCAGTTTGCAGGAGCCCGGGGAGCTGTTTTTT. Protein product: CASSLQEPGELFF.

For this clonotype: One base away lies a much larger clone, so this may be a sequencing read error. V and J are TRBV24-1 and TRBJ2-3, with D uncertain. The CDR3 extends over 14 amino acids. Trimming left V 6 bases short and J 0 bases short, with 9 bases between. The germline gives CDR1 KGHDR, CDR2 SFDVKD. This chain's CDR3 is CATSWDYSTDTQYF. The CDR3 coding sequence is TGTGCCACCAGTTGGGATTATAGCACAGATACGCAGTATTTT.

This clonotype was counted between two and nine times. The V gene is TRBV6-6, the J gene TRBJ1-3; D call uncertain. The V end was cut by 10 bases, the J end by 1 base, with 8 bases between. CDR3 length equals 12 residues. The germline V gene encodes CDR1 MNHNY and CDR2 SVGAGI (reference sequence). Here the CDR3 reads CATLSSGNTIYF. The DNA for the CDR3 is TGTGCCACCTTAAGTTCTGGAAACACCATATATTTT.

This clonotype was observed a handful of times. The chain joins TRBV19 to TRBJ2-5; D unresolved. With 6 bases removed from V and 5 bases from J, the gap between germline ends came to 13 bases. CDR1 is LNHDA and CDR2 is SQIVND in the germline V gene (reference sequence). The CDR3 has 13 amino acids. DNA for the CDR3: TGTGCCAGTAGGATTTCCCCGGTCGAGACCCAGTACTTC. This sequence encodes CASRISPVETQYF.

The chain carries TRBV20-1 and TRBJ2-2; D is possibly TRBD1 (5 bases). CDR1 is DFQATT, CDR2 SNEGSKA, per germline (reference sequence). V lost 8 bases and J lost 3, with 13 bases in between. The CDR3 is made up of 13 amino acids. The CDR3 region has the DNA TGCAGTCCAACGGACACCTACACCGGGGAGCTGTTTTTT. It translates to CSPTDTYTGELFF.

The sample holds many counts of this clonotype. The V gene is TRBV6-6, the J gene TRBJ1-1; unclear D gene. The germline V and J ends were trimmed by 3 bases and 10 bases, with 18 bases remaining between them. This CDR3 has 14 residues. Looked up from germline, CDR1 is MNHNY and CDR2 is SVGAGI (reference sequence). CDR3 region: CASSYRRQAGTAFF. The CDR3 region has the DNA TGTGCCAGCAGTTATCGTCGGCAGGCGGGTACAGCTTTCTTT.

This clonotype was seen more than once but under ten times. This chain links TRBV5-1 with TRBJ2-2, with D unclear. Germline CDR1 SGHRS, CDR2 YFSETQ. The CDR3 spans 13 residues. V dropped 1 base and J dropped 6 bases, with 7 bases sitting between them. CDR3 coding DNA: TGCGCCAGCAGCTTGTCAAGTCCCGGGGAGCTGTTTTTT. Its protein is CASSLSSPGELFF.

This clonotype was counted a few times. The chain is built from TRBV12-5 and TRBJ2-7, with D possibly being TRBD1 or TRBD2 (5 bases each). CDR1 and CDR2 (germline): LGHNT, FRNRAP. The V end was cut by 6 bases, the J end by 0 bases, with 15 bases between. The CDR3 runs to 15 residues. In DNA, the CDR3 is TGTGCTAGTGGCATGCCGGGACGTCACTCCTACGAGCAGTACTTC. This gives the protein CASGMPGRHSYEQYF.

This clonotype was picked up a small number of times. This chain connects TRBV29-1 to TRBJ2-2; TRBD1 is a possible D gene (5 bases). Looked up from germline, CDR1 is SQVTM and CDR2 is ANQGSEA. The length of the CDR3 is 12 residues. V was cut by 6 bases and J by 5 bases, with 10 bases left in between. DNA of the CDR3: TGCAGCGTAGCCCAGGGTACCGGGGAGCTGTTTTTT. Its protein product is CSVAQGTGELFF.

This clonotype came up a few times. This chain joins TRBV6-2 or TRBV6-3 and TRBJ2-1; the match to TRBD2 covers 7 bases. CDR1 is MNHEY and CDR2 is SVGEGT in the germline V gene. The V and J ends lost 7 bases and 6 bases, in that order; junction bases with no gene match: 15. The length of the CDR3 is 16 residues. This CDR3 is CASKGARGDRVNEQFF. The CDR3, as DNA: TGTGCCAGCAAAGGAGCCCGGGGGGACCGCGTCAATGAGCAGTTCTTC.

The V and J genes are TRBV12-3 or TRBV12-4 and TRBJ2-3; 7 bases agree with TRBD2. The junction had 9 bases not matched to a gene; V was cut back by 6 bases and J by 0 bases. The CDR3 has 16 residues. The CDR3 reads CASSLRMGGSTDTQYF. The CDR3 DNA reads TGTGCCAGCAGCCTACGTATGGGGGGGAGCACAGATACGCAGTATTTT.

The chain couples TRBV5-1 to TRBJ1-1; TRBD1 is a possible D gene (5 bases). V was trimmed by 3 bases and J by 4 bases, leaving 13 bases between them. The CDR3 length is 14 residues. Looked up from germline, CDR1 is SGHRS and CDR2 is YFSETQ. CDR3: CASSWRQGFTEAFF. The CDR3 DNA reads TGCGCCAGCAGCTGGCGCCAGGGTTTCACTGAAGCTTTCTTT.